This T cell receptor (beta chain) stems from a study of T cells in Graves' hyperthyroidism and ophthalmopathy. Germline loops: CDR1 LGHDT, CDR2 YNNKEL (reference sequence). This CDR3 spans 14 amino acids. V was pared by 4 bases and J by 6 bases, with 12 bases between. This clonotype was picked up many times. Authors of the study amplified TCR beta CDR3 regions from RNA transcripts. With the HTBI primer set, the TCR CDR3 went through a first round of RT-PCR. TCRdb used MiXCR to reprocess the multiplex PCR reads, holding one entry per CDR3 protein. The table shows roughly 300,000 distinct CDR3 sequences, with roughly 21% occurring only once.

The sequence derives from a woman between 45 and 60 years old with Graves' hyperthyroidism. Sequenced: blood. The chain employs TRBV3-1 and TRBJ2-2, with TRBD2 as a possible D gene (5 bases). The CDR3 nucleotides are TGTGCCAGCAGCCGAGAGGGCGGGTCCGGGGAGCTGTTTTTT. It encodes CASSREGGSGELFF. Drawing the rest from reference TRBV3-1 and TRBJ2-2, the complete variable domain is DTAVSQTPKYLVTQMGNDKSIKCEQNLGHDTMYWYKQDSKKFLKIMFSYNNKELIINETVPNRFSPKSPDKAHLNLHINSLELGDSAVYFCASSREGGSGELFFGEGSRLTVL.